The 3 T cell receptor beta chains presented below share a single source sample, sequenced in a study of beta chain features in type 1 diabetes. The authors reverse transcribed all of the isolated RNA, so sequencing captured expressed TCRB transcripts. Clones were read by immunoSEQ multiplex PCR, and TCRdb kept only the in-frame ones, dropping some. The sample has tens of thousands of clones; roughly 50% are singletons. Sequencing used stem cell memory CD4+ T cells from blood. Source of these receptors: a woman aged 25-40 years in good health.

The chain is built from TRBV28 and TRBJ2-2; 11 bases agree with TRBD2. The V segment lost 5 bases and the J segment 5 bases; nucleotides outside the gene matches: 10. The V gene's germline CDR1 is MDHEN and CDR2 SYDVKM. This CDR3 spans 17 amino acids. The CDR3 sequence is CASSPLLAGVGTGELFF. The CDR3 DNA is TGTGCCAGCAGTCCCTTACTAGCGGGAGTGGGAACCGGGGAGCTGTTTTTT.

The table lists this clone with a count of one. The CDR3 sequence is CASSSTGYQETQYF. Here the CDR3 DNA reads TGTGCCAGCTCATCGACAGGGTACCAAGAGACCCAGTACTTC. The chain is built from TRBV18 and TRBJ2-5; TRBD1 agrees at 7 bases. The germline gives CDR1 KGHSH, CDR2 LQKENI. V trimming: 5 bases; J trimming: 0 bases; junction bases outside the gene matches: 3. The CDR3 length is 14 residues.

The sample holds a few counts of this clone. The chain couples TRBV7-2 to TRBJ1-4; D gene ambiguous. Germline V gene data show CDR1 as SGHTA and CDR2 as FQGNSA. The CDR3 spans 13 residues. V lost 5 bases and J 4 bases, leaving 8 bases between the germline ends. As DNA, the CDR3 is TGTGCCAGCAGCCCCCGGGTTAATGAAAAACTGTTTTTT. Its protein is CASSPRVNEKLFF.